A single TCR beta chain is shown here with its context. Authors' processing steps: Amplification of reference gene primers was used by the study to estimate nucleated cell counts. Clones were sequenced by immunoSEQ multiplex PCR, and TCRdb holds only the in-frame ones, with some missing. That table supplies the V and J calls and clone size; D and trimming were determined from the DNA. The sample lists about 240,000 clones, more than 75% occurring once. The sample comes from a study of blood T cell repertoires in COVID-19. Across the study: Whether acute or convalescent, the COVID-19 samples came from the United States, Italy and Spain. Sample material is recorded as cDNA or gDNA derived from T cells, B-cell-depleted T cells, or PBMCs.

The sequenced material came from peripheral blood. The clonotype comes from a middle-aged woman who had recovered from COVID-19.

Written as DNA, the CDR3 is TGTGCCAGCAGTGGCCTCCTAAACCCCTTAGCGGGAGGGCCTGAAGACGAGCAGTACGTC. Translation gives CASSGLLNPLAGGPEDEQYV. The V gene is TRBV6-4, the J gene TRBJ2-7, with 11 positions matching TRBD2. With V trimmed by 4 bases and J by 5 bases, 22 bases remained unmatched. Germline V lookup: CDR1 MRHNA, CDR2 SNTAGT. The CDR3 extends over 20 amino acids.